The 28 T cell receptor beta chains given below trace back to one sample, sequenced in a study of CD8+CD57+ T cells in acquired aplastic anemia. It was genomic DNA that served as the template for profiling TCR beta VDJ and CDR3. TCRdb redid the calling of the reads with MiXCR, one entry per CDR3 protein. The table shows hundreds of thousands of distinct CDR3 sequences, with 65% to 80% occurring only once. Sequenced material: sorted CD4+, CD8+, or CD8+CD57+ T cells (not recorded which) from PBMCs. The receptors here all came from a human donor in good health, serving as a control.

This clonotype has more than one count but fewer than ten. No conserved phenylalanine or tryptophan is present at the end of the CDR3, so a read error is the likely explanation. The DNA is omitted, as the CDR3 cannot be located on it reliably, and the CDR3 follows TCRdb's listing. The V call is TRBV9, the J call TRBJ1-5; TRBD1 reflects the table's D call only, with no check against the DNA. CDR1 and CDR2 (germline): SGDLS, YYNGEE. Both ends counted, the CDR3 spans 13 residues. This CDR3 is CASSVSGLDTGEL.

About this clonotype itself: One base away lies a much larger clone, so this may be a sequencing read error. CDR3 in DNA: TGTCCCTGGAGTGTCCCACCGACAGGGATTTCCTACGAGCAGTACTTC. Encoded protein: CPWSVPPTGISYEQYF. The chain recombines TRBV30 with TRBJ2-7; 7 bases line up with TRBD1. Germline V gene data show CDR1 as GTSNPN and CDR2 as SVGIG (reference sequence). There are 16 residues in the CDR3.

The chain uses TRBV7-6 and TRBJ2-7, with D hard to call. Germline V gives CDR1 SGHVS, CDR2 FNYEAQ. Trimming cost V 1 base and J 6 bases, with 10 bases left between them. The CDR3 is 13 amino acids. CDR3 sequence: CASSLGAGGEQYF. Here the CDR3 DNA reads TGTGCCAGCAGCTTAGGGGCAGGTGGCGAGCAGTACTTC.

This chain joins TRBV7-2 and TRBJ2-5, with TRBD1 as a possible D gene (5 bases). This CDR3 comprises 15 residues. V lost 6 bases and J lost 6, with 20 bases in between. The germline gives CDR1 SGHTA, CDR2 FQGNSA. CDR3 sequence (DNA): TGTGCCAGCAGGGGCAACAGACAGTCCGGAAAGACCCAGTACTTC. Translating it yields CASRGNRQSGKTQYF.

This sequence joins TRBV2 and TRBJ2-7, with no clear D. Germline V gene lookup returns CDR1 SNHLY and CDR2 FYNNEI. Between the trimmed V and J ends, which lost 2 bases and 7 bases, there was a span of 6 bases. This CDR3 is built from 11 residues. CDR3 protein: CASSEFNEQYF. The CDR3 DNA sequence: TGTGCCAGCAGTGAATTCAATGAGCAGTACTTC.

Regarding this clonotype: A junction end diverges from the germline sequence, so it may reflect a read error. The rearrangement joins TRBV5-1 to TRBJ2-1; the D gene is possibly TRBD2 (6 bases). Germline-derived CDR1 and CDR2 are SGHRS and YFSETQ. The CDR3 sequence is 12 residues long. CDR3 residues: CASSQATEGQFF. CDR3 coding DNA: TGTGCCAGCAGCCAAGCTACGGAGGGGCAGTTCTTC.

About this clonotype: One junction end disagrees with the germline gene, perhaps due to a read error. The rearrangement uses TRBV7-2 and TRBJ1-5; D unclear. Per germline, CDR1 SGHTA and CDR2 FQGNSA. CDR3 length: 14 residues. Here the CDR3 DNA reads TGTGCCAGCAGTTTAGTAGGCGGGAACCAGTCACCCCTTTTT. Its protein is CASSLVGGNQSPLF.

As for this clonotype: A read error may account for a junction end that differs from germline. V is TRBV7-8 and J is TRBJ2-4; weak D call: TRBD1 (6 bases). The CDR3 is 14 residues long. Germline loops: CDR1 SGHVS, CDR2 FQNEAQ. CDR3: CASSFGGARCATSF. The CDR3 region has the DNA TGTGCCAGCAGCTTTGGGGGCGCGCGGTGCGCTACATCCTTC.

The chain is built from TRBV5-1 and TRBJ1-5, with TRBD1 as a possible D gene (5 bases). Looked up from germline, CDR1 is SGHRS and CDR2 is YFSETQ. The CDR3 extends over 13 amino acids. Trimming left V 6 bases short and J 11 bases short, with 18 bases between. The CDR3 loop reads CASKEGDYTAQHF. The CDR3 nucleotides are TGCGCCAGCAAGGAAGGGGACTACACAGCCCAGCATTTT.

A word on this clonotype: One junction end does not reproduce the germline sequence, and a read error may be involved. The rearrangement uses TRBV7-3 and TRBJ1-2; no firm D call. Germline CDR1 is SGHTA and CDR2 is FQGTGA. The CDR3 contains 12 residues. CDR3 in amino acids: CASSPEGGGFTF. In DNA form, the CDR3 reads TGTGCCAGCAGCCCGGAGGGTGGCGGCTTCACCTTC.

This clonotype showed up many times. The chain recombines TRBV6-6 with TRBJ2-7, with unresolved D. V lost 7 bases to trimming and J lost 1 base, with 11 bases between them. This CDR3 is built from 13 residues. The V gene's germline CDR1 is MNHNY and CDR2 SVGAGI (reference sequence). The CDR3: CASTPMESYEQYF. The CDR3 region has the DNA TGTGCCAGCACCCCGATGGAGTCCTACGAGCAGTACTTC.

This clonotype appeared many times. Here the CDR3 DNA reads TGTGCCAGCAGGCCCCCGGCCGGGGAGCTGTTTTTT. It encodes CASRPPAGELFF. V is TRBV9 and J is TRBJ2-2; D is undetermined. Germline-derived CDR1 and CDR2 are SGDLS and YYNGEE. V lost 5 bases and J lost 6, with 8 bases in between. CDR3 length: 12 amino acids. Filled out from reference TRBV9 and TRBJ2-2, the complete variable domain reads DSGVTQTPKHLITATGQRVTLRCSPRSGDLSVYWYQQSLDQGLQFLIQYYNGEERAKGNILERFSAQQFPDLHSELNLSSLELGDSALYFCASRPPAGELFFGEGSRLTVL.

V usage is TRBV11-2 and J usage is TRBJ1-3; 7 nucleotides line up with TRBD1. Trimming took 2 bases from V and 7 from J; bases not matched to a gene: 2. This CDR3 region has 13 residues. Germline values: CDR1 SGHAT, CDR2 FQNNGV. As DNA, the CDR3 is TGTGCCAGCAGCTTACTCAGGGGGAACACCATATATTTT. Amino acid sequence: CASSLLRGNTIYF.

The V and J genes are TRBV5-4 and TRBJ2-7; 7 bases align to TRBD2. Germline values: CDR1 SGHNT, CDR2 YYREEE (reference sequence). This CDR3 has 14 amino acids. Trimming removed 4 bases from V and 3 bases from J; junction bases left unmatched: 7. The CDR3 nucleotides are TGTGCCAGCAGCGCGGGACTACTAGTCTACGAGCAGTACTTC. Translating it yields CASSAGLLVYEQYF. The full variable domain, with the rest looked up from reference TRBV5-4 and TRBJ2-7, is ETGVTQSPTHLIKTRGQQVTLRCSSQSGHNTVSWYQQALGQGPQFIFQYYREEENGRGNFPPRFSGLQFPNYSSELNVNALELDDSALYLCASSAGLLVYEQYFGPGTRLTVT.

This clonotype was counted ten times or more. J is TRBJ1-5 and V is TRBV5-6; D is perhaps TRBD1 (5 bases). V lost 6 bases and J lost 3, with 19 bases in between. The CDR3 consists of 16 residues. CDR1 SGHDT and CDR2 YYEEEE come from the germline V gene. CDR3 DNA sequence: TGTGCCAGCAACCTTTACGGGGGTATGAACAATCAGCCCCAGCATTTT. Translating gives CASNLYGGMNNQPQHF.

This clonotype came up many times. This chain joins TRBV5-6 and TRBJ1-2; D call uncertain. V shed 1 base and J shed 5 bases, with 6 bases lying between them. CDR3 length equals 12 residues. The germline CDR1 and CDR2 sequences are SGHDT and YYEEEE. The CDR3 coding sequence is TGTGCCAGCAGCTTGCCAGCTTATGGCTACACCTTC. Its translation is CASSLPAYGYTF. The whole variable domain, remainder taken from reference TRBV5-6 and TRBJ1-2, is DAGVTQSPTHLIKTRGQQVTLRCSPKSGHDTVSWYQQALGQGPQFIFQYYEEEERQRGNFPDRFSGHQFPNYSSELNVNALLLGDSALYLCASSLPAYGYTFGSGTRLTVV.

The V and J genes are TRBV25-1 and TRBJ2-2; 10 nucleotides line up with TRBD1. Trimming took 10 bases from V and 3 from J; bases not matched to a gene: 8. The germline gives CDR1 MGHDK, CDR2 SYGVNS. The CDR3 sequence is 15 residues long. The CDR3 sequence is CANRGGTGDTGELFF. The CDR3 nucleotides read TGTGCCAACCGCGGTGGGACAGGGGACACCGGGGAGCTGTTTTTT.

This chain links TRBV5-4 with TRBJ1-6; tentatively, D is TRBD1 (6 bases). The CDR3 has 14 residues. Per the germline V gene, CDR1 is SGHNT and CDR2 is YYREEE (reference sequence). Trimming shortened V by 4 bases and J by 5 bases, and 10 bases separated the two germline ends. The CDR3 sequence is CASSARDNNSPLHF. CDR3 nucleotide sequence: TGTGCCAGCAGCGCCCGGGACAATAATTCACCCCTCCACTTT.

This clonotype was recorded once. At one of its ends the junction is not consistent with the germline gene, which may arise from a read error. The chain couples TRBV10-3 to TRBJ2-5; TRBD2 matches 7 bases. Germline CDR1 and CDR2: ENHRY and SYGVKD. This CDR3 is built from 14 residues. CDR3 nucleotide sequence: TGTGCCATCAGCGCCCGGGAGGAGGGCTATGGCCACACCTTC. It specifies CAISAREEGYGHTF.

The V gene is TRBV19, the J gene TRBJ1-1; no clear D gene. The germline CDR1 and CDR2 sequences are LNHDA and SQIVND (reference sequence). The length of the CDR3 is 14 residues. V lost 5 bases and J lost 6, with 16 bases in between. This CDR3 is CASSASGSGSEAFF. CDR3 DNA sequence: TGTGCCAGTAGTGCATCCGGGTCGGGGTCTGAAGCTTTCTTT.

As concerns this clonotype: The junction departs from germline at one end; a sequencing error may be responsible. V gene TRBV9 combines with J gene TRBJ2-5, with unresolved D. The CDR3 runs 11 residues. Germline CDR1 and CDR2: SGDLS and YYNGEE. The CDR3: CASSLGDTENF. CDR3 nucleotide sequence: TGTGCCAGCAGCTTAGGCGACACGGAGAACTTC.

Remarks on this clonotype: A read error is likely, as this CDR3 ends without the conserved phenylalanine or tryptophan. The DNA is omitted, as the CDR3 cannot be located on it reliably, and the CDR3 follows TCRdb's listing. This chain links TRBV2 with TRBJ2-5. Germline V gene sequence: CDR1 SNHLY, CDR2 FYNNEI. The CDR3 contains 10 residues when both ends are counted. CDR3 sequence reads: CASRVMSHKL.

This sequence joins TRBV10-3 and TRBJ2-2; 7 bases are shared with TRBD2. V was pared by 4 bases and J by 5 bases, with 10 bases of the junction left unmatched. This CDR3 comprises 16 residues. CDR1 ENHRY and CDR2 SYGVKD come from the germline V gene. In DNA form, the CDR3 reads TGTGCCATCAGTGCGACTAGCAGAAGGGGAACCGGGGAGCTGTTTTTT. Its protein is CAISATSRRGTGELFF.

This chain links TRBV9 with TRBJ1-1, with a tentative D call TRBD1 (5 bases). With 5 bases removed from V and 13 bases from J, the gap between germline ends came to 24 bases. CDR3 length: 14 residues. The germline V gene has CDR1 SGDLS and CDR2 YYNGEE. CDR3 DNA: TGTGCCAGCAGTCCGGGACGGATGAACACTGCAGGTTTCTTT. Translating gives CASSPGRMNTAGFF. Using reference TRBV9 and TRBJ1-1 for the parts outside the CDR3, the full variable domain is DSGVTQTPKHLITATGQRVTLRCSPRSGDLSVYWYQQSLDQGLQFLIQYYNGEERAKGNILERFSAQQFPDLHSELNLSSLELGDSALYFCASSPGRMNTAGFFGQGTRLTVV.

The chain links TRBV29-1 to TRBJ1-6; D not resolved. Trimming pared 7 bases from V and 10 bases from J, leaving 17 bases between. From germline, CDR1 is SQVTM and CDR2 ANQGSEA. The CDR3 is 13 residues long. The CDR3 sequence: CSAAIGSSSPLHF. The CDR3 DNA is TGCAGCGCCGCAATAGGAAGTTCATCACCCCTCCACTTT.

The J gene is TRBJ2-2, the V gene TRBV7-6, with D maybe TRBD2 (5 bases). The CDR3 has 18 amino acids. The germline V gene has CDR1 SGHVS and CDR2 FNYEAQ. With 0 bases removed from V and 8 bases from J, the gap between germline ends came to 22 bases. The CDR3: CASSLATGFDGSGGELFF. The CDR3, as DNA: TGTGCCAGCAGCTTAGCGACGGGGTTCGACGGGTCTGGGGGGGAGCTGTTTTTT.

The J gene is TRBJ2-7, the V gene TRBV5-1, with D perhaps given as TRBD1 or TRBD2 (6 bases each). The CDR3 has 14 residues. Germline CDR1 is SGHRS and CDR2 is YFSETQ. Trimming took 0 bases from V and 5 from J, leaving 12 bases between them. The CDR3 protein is CASSLGGANDEQYF. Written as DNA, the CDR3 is TGCGCCAGCAGCTTGGGGGGGGCGAATGACGAGCAGTACTTC.

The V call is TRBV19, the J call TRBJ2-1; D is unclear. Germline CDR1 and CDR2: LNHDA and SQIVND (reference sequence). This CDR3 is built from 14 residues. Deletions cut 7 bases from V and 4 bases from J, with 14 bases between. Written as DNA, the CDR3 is TGTGCCAGTACCAGCCCCCCTGAGTACAATGAGCAGTTCTTC. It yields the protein CASTSPPEYNEQFF.